Listed below are T cell receptor beta chains from one sample, sequenced in a study of shared clonotypes between healthy human individuals. Assay: immunoSEQ multiplex PCR; the TCRdb copy retains only in-frame clones and omits some. The data hold around 2.1 million clones, with about 92% observed a single time. Sequencing was performed on naive CD8+ T cells from PBMCs. The receptors were sampled from a man younger than 30 in good health. Some clones in this sample may be carry-over from other donors' samples. Both conserved end residues are part of each CDR3. The order of the fields is V gene, D gene, CDR3 length, J gene, clone size, CDR3 DNA, CDR3 protein. A D gene is named only where the DNA matches it firmly. The size of a clone is reported for some rows only, either as once, few or many, or as a class for expanded clones.

V gene: TRBV6-5
D gene: -
CDR3 length: 11
J gene: TRBJ2-5
clone size: -
CDR3 DNA: TGTGCCAGCAGACTAGGAGAGACCCAGTACTTC
CDR3 protein: CASRLGETQYF

V gene: TRBV7-8
D gene: TRBD2
CDR3 length: 14
J gene: TRBJ2-1
clone size: -
CDR3 DNA: TGTGCCACCCTGGGTGGGAGGGCCAACAATGAGCAGTTCTTC
CDR3 protein: CATLGGRANNEQFF

V gene: TRBV4-3
D gene: -
CDR3 length: 15
J gene: TRBJ1-4
clone size: -
CDR3 DNA: TGCGCCAGCAGTTCTGGGAGCGCAACTAATGAAAAACTGTTTTTT
CDR3 protein: CASSSGSATNEKLFF

V gene: TRBV5-4
D gene: -
CDR3 length: 14
J gene: TRBJ1-4
clone size: -
CDR3 DNA: TGTGCCAGCAGCTTAAGTTCGTCTAATGAAAAACTGTTTTTT
CDR3 protein: CASSLSSSNEKLFF

V gene: TRBV9
D gene: TRBD2
CDR3 length: 15
J gene: TRBJ2-1
clone size: -
CDR3 DNA: TGTGCCAGCAGCGTGGCGGGAGGGCCGGGGAATGAGCAGTTCTTC
CDR3 protein: CASSVAGGPGNEQFF

V gene: TRBV6-5
D gene: TRBD2
CDR3 length: 16
J gene: TRBJ2-7
clone size: -
CDR3 DNA: TGTGCCAGCAGTTACGGAGAACTAGCGGGGGGAGGAGAGCAGTACTTC
CDR3 protein: CASSYGELAGGGEQYF

V gene: TRBV7-7
D gene: -
CDR3 length: 16
J gene: TRBJ2-7
clone size: -
CDR3 DNA: TGTGCCAGCAGCCCGGGGGTCGGGACTGGATACTACGAGCAGTACTTC
CDR3 protein: CASSPGVGTGYYEQYF

V gene: TRBV28
D gene: -
CDR3 length: 14
J gene: TRBJ2-1
clone size: -
CDR3 DNA: TGTGCCAGCAGTTTAATAGGGGGGTACAATGAGCAGTTCTTC
CDR3 protein: CASSLIGGYNEQFF

V gene: TRBV27
D gene: TRBD1
CDR3 length: 15
J gene: TRBJ2-2
clone size: -
CDR3 DNA: TGTGCCAGCAGTCTCGGGACAGGGGGCACCGGGGAGCTGTTTTTT
CDR3 protein: CASSLGTGGTGELFF

V gene: TRBV9
D gene: -
CDR3 length: 15
J gene: TRBJ2-4
clone size: -
CDR3 DNA: TGTGCCAGCAGCGTAGGCAGGGGAGCCAAAAACATTCAGTACTTC
CDR3 protein: CASSVGRGAKNIQYF

V gene: TRBV5-1
D gene: -
CDR3 length: 13
J gene: TRBJ1-2
clone size: -
CDR3 DNA: TGCGCCAGCAGCTTGGCCGCAAGTGTAAGCTACACCTTC
CDR3 protein: CASSLAASVSYTF

V gene: TRBV5-1
D gene: -
CDR3 length: 14
J gene: TRBJ2-7
clone size: -
CDR3 DNA: TGCGCCAGCTCCCTTGGCAGGAGCTCCTACGAGCAGTACTTC
CDR3 protein: CASSLGRSSYEQYF

V gene: TRBV9
D gene: -
CDR3 length: 15
J gene: TRBJ2-1
clone size: -
CDR3 DNA: TGTGCCAGCAGCCTCAGAGGTGGAGGGTACAATGAGCAGTTCTTC
CDR3 protein: CASSLRGGGYNEQFF

V gene: TRBV28
D gene: -
CDR3 length: 13
J gene: TRBJ1-1
clone size: -
CDR3 DNA: TGTGCCAGCAGTTTATTTAAAGGCACTGAAGCTTTCTTT
CDR3 protein: CASSLFKGTEAFF

V gene: TRBV27
D gene: -
CDR3 length: 16
J gene: TRBJ1-4
clone size: -
CDR3 DNA: TGTGCCAGCAGTCTCCGACAGGAAGCAACTAATGAAAAACTGTTTTTT
CDR3 protein: CASSLRQEATNEKLFF

V gene: TRBV11-2
D gene: -
CDR3 length: 15
J gene: TRBJ1-1
clone size: -
CDR3 DNA: TGTGCCAGCAGCTTAGGACCGGCAAGGAACACTGAAGCTTTCTTT
CDR3 protein: CASSLGPARNTEAFF

V gene: TRBV6-5
D gene: TRBD1
CDR3 length: 16
J gene: TRBJ1-2
clone size: -
CDR3 DNA: TGTGCCAGCAGTTACTCGATCTCCGGGACAGTTTATGGCTACACCTTC
CDR3 protein: CASSYSISGTVYGYTF

V gene: TRBV2
D gene: TRBD2
CDR3 length: 20
J gene: TRBJ2-3
clone size: -
CDR3 DNA: TGTGCCAGCAGTGAAGCGGGACTAGCGGGGACTGCGGGGGGCACAGATACGCAGTATTTT
CDR3 protein: CASSEAGLAGTAGGTDTQYF

V gene: TRBV7-9
D gene: -
CDR3 length: 13
J gene: TRBJ2-7
clone size: -
CDR3 DNA: TGTGCCAGCATGTGGAACGGTTACTACGAGCAGTACTTC
CDR3 protein: CASMWNGYYEQYF

V gene: TRBV5-5
D gene: -
CDR3 length: 15
J gene: TRBJ1-2
clone size: -
CDR3 DNA: TGTGCCAGCAGCTTGGTTTGGGGAGCTAACTATGGCTACACCTTC
CDR3 protein: CASSLVWGANYGYTF

V gene: TRBV5-6
D gene: -
CDR3 length: 17
J gene: TRBJ2-5
clone size: -
CDR3 DNA: TGTGCCAGCAGCTTGGGAACAAGCGGAAGGTACCAAGAGACCCAGTACTTC
CDR3 protein: CASSLGTSGRYQETQYF

V gene: TRBV5-1
D gene: -
CDR3 length: 16
J gene: TRBJ2-7
clone size: -
CDR3 DNA: TGCGCCAGCAGCCCCTGGGGGGAGACAGGGAAATACGAGCAGTACTTC
CDR3 protein: CASSPWGETGKYEQYF

V gene: TRBV9
D gene: -
CDR3 length: 14
J gene: TRBJ2-7
clone size: -
CDR3 DNA: TGTGCCAGCAGTGCCTCGGGGGGCAGGGACGAGCAGTACTTC
CDR3 protein: CASSASGGRDEQYF

V gene: TRBV15
D gene: -
CDR3 length: 16
J gene: TRBJ2-2
clone size: -
CDR3 DNA: TGTGCCACCAGCAGAGGATTGTTAGCAAGCGCCGGGGAGCTGTTTTTT
CDR3 protein: CATSRGLLASAGELFF

V gene: TRBV6-5
D gene: -
CDR3 length: 15
J gene: TRBJ1-2
clone size: -
CDR3 DNA: TGTGCCAGCAGTTACACATCGGACAGCCACTATGGCTACACCTTC
CDR3 protein: CASSYTSDSHYGYTF

V gene: TRBV6-5
D gene: TRBD1
CDR3 length: 16
J gene: TRBJ2-7
clone size: -
CDR3 DNA: TGTGCCAGCAGTTACTCAGGGGACAGGGGTCCGTACGAGCAGTACTTC
CDR3 protein: CASSYSGDRGPYEQYF

V gene: TRBV6-4
D gene: -
CDR3 length: 15
J gene: TRBJ2-1
clone size: once
CDR3 DNA: TGTGCCAGCAGTGACAGGGCGAGCTCCTACAATGAGCAGTTCTTC
CDR3 protein: CASSDRASSYNEQFF

V gene: TRBV27
D gene: TRBD1
CDR3 length: 13
J gene: TRBJ2-1
clone size: -
CDR3 DNA: TGTGCCACCGGACAGGGGGCGCTGAATGAGCAGTTCTTC
CDR3 protein: CATGQGALNEQFF

V gene: TRBV27
D gene: -
CDR3 length: 14
J gene: TRBJ2-7
clone size: once
CDR3 DNA: TGTGCCAGCAGTCAAAGTCCGATTTCCTACGAGCAGTACTTC
CDR3 protein: CASSQSPISYEQYF

V gene: TRBV6-1
D gene: -
CDR3 length: 15
J gene: TRBJ2-7
clone size: -
CDR3 DNA: TGTGCCAGCAGTGAAGGGCGGGGCGCGGGATACGAGCAGTACTTC
CDR3 protein: CASSEGRGAGYEQYF

V gene: TRBV4-1
D gene: -
CDR3 length: 16
J gene: TRBJ1-4
clone size: once
CDR3 DNA: TGCGCCAGCAGCCAAGATCCGACCACAACTAATGAAAAACTGTTTTTT
CDR3 protein: CASSQDPTTTNEKLFF

V gene: TRBV7-6
D gene: TRBD2
CDR3 length: 17
J gene: TRBJ2-1
clone size: once
CDR3 DNA: TGTGCCAGCAGCTCTCCGGGACTAGCAGGCTCCTACAATGAGCAGTTCTTC
CDR3 protein: CASSSPGLAGSYNEQFF

V gene: TRBV5-6
D gene: -
CDR3 length: 14
J gene: TRBJ2-7
clone size: -
CDR3 DNA: TGTGCCAGCAGCCTTCGGGGAGAGGCCTACGAGCAGTACTTC
CDR3 protein: CASSLRGEAYEQYF

V gene: TRBV5-4
D gene: -
CDR3 length: 16
J gene: TRBJ2-5
clone size: -
CDR3 DNA: TGTGCCAGCAGCTACGGAGGGTTAGGGTCAGGAGAGACCCAGTACTTC
CDR3 protein: CASSYGGLGSGETQYF

V gene: TRBV7-2
D gene: TRBD1
CDR3 length: 17
J gene: TRBJ1-5
clone size: -
CDR3 DNA: TGTGCCAGCAGCTTAGATACAGGGGCTTATAGCAATCAGCCCCAGCATTTT
CDR3 protein: CASSLDTGAYSNQPQHF

V gene: TRBV10-3
D gene: -
CDR3 length: 11
J gene: TRBJ1-1
clone size: -
CDR3 DNA: TGTGCCACCGCGGGCAGTGGGGAAGCTTTCTTT
CDR3 protein: CATAGSGEAFF

V gene: TRBV10-2
D gene: -
CDR3 length: 16
J gene: TRBJ2-2
clone size: once
CDR3 DNA: TGCGCCAGCAGCCACCATCCAGGGGCGAACACCGGGGAGCTGTTTTTT
CDR3 protein: CASSHHPGANTGELFF

V gene: TRBV9
D gene: -
CDR3 length: 13
J gene: TRBJ2-2
clone size: once
CDR3 DNA: TGTGCCAGCAGGTCGCGGGACACCGGGGAGCTGTTTTTT
CDR3 protein: CASRSRDTGELFF

V gene: TRBV9
D gene: -
CDR3 length: 13
J gene: TRBJ2-2
clone size: -
CDR3 DNA: TGTGCCAGCAGCCAACCTAAAGGGATCGAGCTGTTTTTT
CDR3 protein: CASSQPKGIELFF

V gene: TRBV28
D gene: -
CDR3 length: 16
J gene: TRBJ1-5
clone size: -
CDR3 DNA: TGTGCCAGCAGTGAGAAACTCAGGGTTGGCAATCAGCCCCAGCATTTT
CDR3 protein: CASSEKLRVGNQPQHF